The 7 T cell receptor beta chains given below trace back to one sample, sequenced in a study of neurological immune-mediated disorders. Using its own MiXCR run on the 5' RACE reads, TCRdb lists one record per CDR3 protein. Of approximately 86,000 distinct CDR3 sequences in the sample, just over 2.5% are singletons; the top ten hold over 0.95%. The sequenced sample consisted of PBMCs. All receptors derive from a woman aged 25 to 39 with multiple sclerosis.

At least ten counts were recorded for this clonotype. V usage is TRBV5-1 and J usage is TRBJ2-1; 7 nucleotides line up with TRBD2. The CDR3 runs to 16 residues. Germline CDR1 reads SGHRS; CDR2 reads YFSETQ. After removal of 0 bases from V and 5 bases from J, the junction contained 8 bases not matched to a gene. CDR3 in amino acids: CASSLGRGRYDNEQFF. CDR3 bases: TGCGCCAGCAGCTTGGGACGCGGGAGATACGACAATGAGCAGTTCTTC.

At least ten counts were recorded for this clonotype. V gene TRBV20-1 combines with J gene TRBJ2-7; TRBD1 might be the D (6 bases). The germline V gene encodes CDR1 DFQATT and CDR2 SNEGSKA (reference sequence). V lost 4 bases to trimming and J lost 3 bases, with 10 bases between them. The CDR3 extends over 12 amino acids. For the CDR3, the DNA is TGCAGTGCTACCTGGACAGACTACGAGCAGTACTTC. It is translated as CSATWTDYEQYF.

This clonotype was observed many times. The J gene is TRBJ2-2, the V gene TRBV20-1; the D gene is possibly TRBD2 (6 bases). The CDR3 has 12 residues. V was trimmed by 3 bases and J by 7 bases, leaving 9 bases between them. From germline, CDR1 is DFQATT and CDR2 SNEGSKA (reference sequence). CDR3 sequence: CSAREGGGELFF. CDR3 sequence (DNA): TGCAGTGCTAGGGAGGGAGGCGGGGAGCTGTTTTTT.

At least ten counts were recorded for this clonotype. This rearrangement joins TRBV29-1 to TRBJ1-4; a weak D match, TRBD1 (5 bases). Germline-derived CDR1 and CDR2 are SQVTM and ANQGSEA. V was cut by 0 bases and J by 2 bases, with 13 bases left in between. This CDR3 has 16 residues. The DNA of the CDR3 is TGCAGCGTTGAAGACTACGGGACGATCACTAATGAAAAACTGTTTTTT. Translating gives CSVEDYGTITNEKLFF.

This clonotype has at least ten counts. This chain connects TRBV7-6 to TRBJ1-3; the D is unclear. This CDR3 is built from 16 residues. Trimming removed 1 base at V and 0 bases at J, with 10 bases between. In germline, CDR1 is SGHVS, CDR2 FNYEAQ. CDR3: CASSLEGVSSGNTIYF. The CDR3 nucleotides read TGTGCCAGCAGCTTAGAGGGCGTCAGCTCTGGAAACACCATATATTTT.

This clonotype was recorded many times. The genes are TRBV29-1 and TRBJ2-3; a possible D gene is TRBD2 (5 bases). Germline values: CDR1 SQVTM, CDR2 ANQGSEA. The CDR3 loop spans 15 amino acids. Trimming cost V 4 bases and J 0 bases, with 14 bases left between them. This CDR3 is CSVVSGSQSTDTQYF. In DNA, the CDR3 is TGCAGCGTTGTTTCGGGGTCCCAAAGCACAGATACGCAGTATTTT.

This clonotype came up many times. The chain employs TRBV20-1 and TRBJ1-6, with D uncertain. CDR1 is DFQATT and CDR2 is SNEGSKA in the germline V gene (reference sequence). The V end lost 0 bases, the J end lost 7 bases, and 13 bases lay between the germline ends. The CDR3 has 15 residues. The CDR3 reads CSARDGAAHNSPLHF. The CDR3, as DNA: TGCAGTGCTAGAGACGGCGCAGCCCACAATTCACCCCTCCACTTT.